Listed here are 2 T cell receptor beta chains from one sample, sequenced in a study of T cells in Graves' hyperthyroidism and ophthalmopathy. It was RNA transcripts that yielded the amplified TCR beta CDR3 regions. Researchers ran a first-round RT-PCR on the TCR CDR3 using the HTBI primer set. TCRdb called the multiplex PCR reads again in MiXCR, with one record for every CDR3 protein. The sample records about 98,000 distinct CDR3 sequences, roughly 37% being singletons. The sequencing sample was made of peripheral blood or thyroid tissue (not recorded which). The receptors here all came from a young woman with Graves' hyperthyroidism.

CDR3 bases: TGTGCCAGCAGGTCACAGGGGCTGGAGACCCAGTACTTC. Its translation: CASRSQGLETQYF. The chain has TRBV2 and TRBJ2-5, with TRBD1 matching 7 bases. The V gene end was trimmed by 6 bases and the J gene end by 5 bases; junction bases not matched to a gene: 6. Germline assignment: CDR1 SNHLY and CDR2 FYNNEI. The CDR3 consists of 13 residues.

This clonotype was detected ten times or more. The V and J genes are TRBV5-1 and TRBJ2-7, with D perhaps matching TRBD1 or TRBD2 (5 bases each). There are 14 residues in the CDR3. Germline CDR1 is SGHRS and CDR2 is YFSETQ. The V end was cut by 3 bases, the J end by 2 bases, with 12 bases between. For the CDR3, the DNA is TGCGCCAGCAGCTGGGGACCCTCCCCCTACGAGCAGTACTTC. Translating it yields CASSWGPSPYEQYF.